The 5 T cell receptor beta chains reported below all come from one sample, sequenced in a study of shared clonotypes between healthy human individuals. Libraries were prepared by immunoSEQ multiplex PCR; TCRdb keeps only in-frame clonotypes and omits some of them. The data show some 2,100,000 clones, roughly 91% seen once. CD45RO-negative cells were positively selected for CCR7, leaving out terminally differentiated effector memory CD45RA+ cells. The sequencing sample was made of naive CD8+ T cells from PBMCs. These receptors were collected from a man younger than 35 in good health. Some clones in this sample may be carry-over from other donors' samples.

The chain employs TRBV7-9 and TRBJ2-1; D unresolved. Germline V gives CDR1 SEHNR, CDR2 FQNEAQ (reference sequence). V gave up 1 base and J gave up 6 bases, with 10 bases separating them. This CDR3 is 14 amino acids long. As DNA, the CDR3 is TGTGCCAGCAGCTTAGTTGTGACAAGCAATGAGCAGTTCTTC. It yields the protein CASSLVVTSNEQFF.

The chain employs TRBV28 and TRBJ2-7, with D possibly TRBD2 on 5 matching bases. In germline, CDR1 is MDHEN, CDR2 SYDVKM. The CDR3 has 14 residues. V was cut by 5 bases and J by 3 bases, with 14 bases left in between. CDR3 sequence: CASSPPGFLYEQYF. The CDR3 DNA sequence: TGTGCCAGCAGTCCGCCGGGATTCCTCTACGAGCAGTACTTC.

The V and J genes are TRBV6-6 and TRBJ2-5; D call uncertain. V was shortened by 2 bases and J by 2 bases, with 9 bases between the two germline ends. Germline CDR1 reads MNHNY; CDR2 reads SVGAGI (reference sequence). The CDR3 totals 14 residues. The CDR3 is CASSYTRLQETQYF. CDR3 nucleotide sequence: TGTGCCAGCAGTTACACGCGTCTGCAAGAGACCCAGTACTTC.

V is TRBV6-1 and J is TRBJ1-1; 8 bases match TRBD1. Germline lookup yields CDR1 MNHNS and CDR2 SASEGT. V shed 6 bases, J shed 5 bases, and the junction held 11 bases outside the gene matches. The CDR3 covers 15 residues. The CDR3 sequence is CASRVGTGRQTEAFF. The CDR3 nucleotides are TGTGCCAGCAGAGTTGGGACAGGTCGTCAAACTGAAGCTTTCTTT.

The chain uses TRBV7-9 and TRBJ1-4; 9 bases map to TRBD1. The V gene end was trimmed by 5 bases and the J gene end by 4 bases; junction bases not matched to a gene: 8. This CDR3 has 16 residues. Per germline, CDR1 SEHNR and CDR2 FQNEAQ (reference sequence). CDR3: CASSVPTGGNNEKLFF. CDR3 coding DNA: TGTGCCAGCAGCGTACCGACAGGGGGTAATAATGAAAAACTGTTTTTT.